This record looks at one TCR beta chain sequence and its context. Its antigen specificity is not known. Base quality data are lacking; no much larger clone is found one base away. In the paper's terms, the time point label means: baseline before first vaccination. Vaccinee samples came from UK trials COV001 and COV002, including a single-blind randomized controlled phase 2/3 trial of AZD1222 (ChAdOx1 nCoV-19) in healthy adults. For TCRbeta chain sequencing, PBMC samples from trial participants were taken at day 0 and at day 28 after the second dose. This sample stems from a study of T cell responses to AZD1222 COVID-19 vaccine (dated by TCRdb to 2020 to 2023). In terms of the full investigation: AZD1222 recipients whose second dose came at about 4 weeks and those whose second dose came at about 12 weeks were combined into one group, since spike-specific TCR depth and breadth did not differ between the two schedules. A total of 230 to 250 trial participants underwent TCR sequencing, of whom under 220 had received two doses of AZD1222 and some 26 had received two doses of the MenACWY control vaccine. Trial participants were enrolled by age into subgroups of 18-55, 56-69 and 70-plus years, and about 150, 27 and 61 TCR-sequenced participants, respectively, were included in these subgroups. Study-wide findings and limitations: In the small 56-69-year group, the increase in depth fell short of significance, most likely because of low power. Participants were mostly white British and included more females than males, and it was suggested by the authors that clonal diversity may have been underestimated. Spike-specific TCR breadth and depth rose significantly after two AZD1222 doses compared with day 0 and with MenACWY recipients. The vaccine-associated CD4 TCRs covered the entire spike protein, and the dominant responses fell in regions 160-218 and 743-854. Because no day 14 peak-response samples were available, repertoires were characterized only after the peak T cell response. Only six or seven AZD1222 recipients were SARS-CoV-2 seropositive at baseline, limiting conclusions about previously exposed vaccinees. Nearly half of unique spike-specific TCRs reportedly recognized epitopes outside regions mutated in the B.1.351 and B.1.1.7 variants.

Germline trimming amounts to 7 bases on V and 3 bases on J, with 7 as the count of junction bases outside the gene matches. The CDR3, cysteine through phenylalanine, is 15 amino acids long. Only the CDR3 portion is preserved as DNA: 45 bases, with reading frame beginning at the first base. CDR1 and CDR2 are drawn from the germline V gene: ENHRY, SYGVKD. The CDR3 regions of human TCRbeta chains were subjected to immunosequencing. Turning to the authors' computational methods: TCRs in the repertoires were compared against a reference library of SARS-CoV-2-specific TCRs that had been generated with the MIRA antigen-specificity platform. Breadth meant the fraction of unique TCRs that were SARS-CoV-2-associated, whereas depth meant the fraction of total T cells that were SARS-CoV-2-associated. Using the MIRA data, every spike-specific TCR was mapped to the spike region that the TCR reacted to and assigned to either a CD4 or a CD8 class. Log10-transformed breadth and depth values were compared by one-way ANOVA with Sidak's multiple comparisons tests. The table comes from immuneACCESS by way of TCRdb, which keeps in-frame sequences with V and J called. Part of the clones is missing from these tables; in studies checked, under half for an unresolved V gene and the rest for unknown reasons. V, J and clone size derive from that table, while D and trimming were established from the DNA sequence. Here the sample has 80,000 to 95,000 clones; around four fifths occur a single time. The ten largest clones take up more than 20% of the sample.

The specimen comprised peripheral blood, sampled on day 0 of AZD1222 vaccination. The TCR originated in an adult in good health. The chain employs TRBV10-3 and TRBJ2-3; TRBD1 lines up with 10 middle nucleotides. At the DNA level, the sequence is TGTGCCATCAACCCGGGACAGGGGTCAACAGATACGCAGTATTTT. Translated, this is CAINPGQGSTDTQYF.